The rows below give T cell receptor beta chains drawn from one sample of a study of blood T cell repertoires in COVID-19. Assay: immunoSEQ multiplex PCR; the TCRdb copy retains only in-frame clones and omits some. The sample shows more than 200,000 clones, about 88% of them seen only once. The sequenced sample consisted of peripheral blood. The receptors shown here come from a woman in her 50s with COVID-19, enrolled during active disease. Each CDR3 is given with its conserved first and last residue. The order of the fields is clone size, J gene, V gene, CDR3 protein. Size values are once, few and many counts, or a class for expanded clones, and some rows have none.

few TRBJ1-2 TRBV7-2 CASSLAPGEGYGYTF
. TRBJ2-1 TRBV6-5 CASSSRLAGHYNEQFF
. TRBJ1-3 TRBV7-2 CASSLRQGRNTIYF
. TRBJ2-1 TRBV6-5 CASNRGLAYNEQFF
once TRBJ2-7 TRBV24-1 CATQGDSYEQYF
. TRBJ2-2 TRBV11-3 CASSLVRGSGELFF
. TRBJ2-2 TRBV28 CASMRTNTGELFF
. TRBJ1-6 TRBV27 CASSYLSGDRKNLHF
few TRBJ2-7 TRBV12-5 CASGSSRLTGAYEQYF
. TRBJ1-1 TRBV2 CASQTGGMNTEAFF
. TRBJ2-7 TRBV7-3 CASSPKSGGQGLYEQYF
. TRBJ1-5 TRBV15 CATSRAAYSNQPQHF
. TRBJ1-1 TRBV19 CASKIYTGGITEAFF
. TRBJ2-3 TRBV19 CASTPDLGGAGDTQYF
. TRBJ1-1 TRBV12-5 CASGFLTGTTTTEAFF
. TRBJ2-1 TRBV29-1 CSVRKPTSGATNEQFF
. TRBJ2-7 TRBV30 CAWRGGTGSFGEQYF
. TRBJ1-6 TRBV2 CASSPTGITNSPLHF
. TRBJ1-5 TRBV30 CAWSGTGGNQPQHF
. TRBJ2-1 TRBV6-4 CASSDRDRDNEQFF
few TRBJ1-5 TRBV6-1 CASSDRRTGSNQPQHF
. TRBJ2-3 TRBV15 CATSREIELPKYF
. TRBJ1-5 TRBV11-3 CASSKDGQTNQPQHF
. TRBJ1-1 TRBV30 CAWSVGTGVEAFF
. TRBJ2-2 TRBV29-1 CSVLQGTGELFF
. TRBJ2-1 TRBV4-1 CASSPGSGTLEQFF
once TRBJ1-4 TRBV19 CASSMRTALNEKLFF
once TRBJ2-3 TRBV27 CASSSGLTMDTQYF
. TRBJ1-1 TRBV12-3/TRBV12-4 CASSYLGVTEAFF
many TRBJ1-3 TRBV28 CASSLDRSFSDQGNTIYF
. TRBJ2-1 TRBV18 CASSPPGLAAYNEQFF
. TRBJ1-6 TRBV28 CASSPYRTGYNSPLHF